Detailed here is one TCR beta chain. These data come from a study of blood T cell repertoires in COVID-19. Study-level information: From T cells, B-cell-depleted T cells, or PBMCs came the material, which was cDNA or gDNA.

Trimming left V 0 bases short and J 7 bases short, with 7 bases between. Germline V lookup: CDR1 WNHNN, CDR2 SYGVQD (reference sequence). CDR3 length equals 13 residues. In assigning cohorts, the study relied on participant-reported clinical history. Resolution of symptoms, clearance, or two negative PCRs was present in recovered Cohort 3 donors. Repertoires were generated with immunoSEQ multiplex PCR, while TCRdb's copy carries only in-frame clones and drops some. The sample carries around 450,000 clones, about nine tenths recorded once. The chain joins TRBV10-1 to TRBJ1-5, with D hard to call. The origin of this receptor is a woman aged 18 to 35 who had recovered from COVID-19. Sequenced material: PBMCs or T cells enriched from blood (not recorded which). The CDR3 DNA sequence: TGCGCCAGCAGTGAGTCCGCAGAACAGCCCCAGCATTTT. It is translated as CASSESAEQPQHF.